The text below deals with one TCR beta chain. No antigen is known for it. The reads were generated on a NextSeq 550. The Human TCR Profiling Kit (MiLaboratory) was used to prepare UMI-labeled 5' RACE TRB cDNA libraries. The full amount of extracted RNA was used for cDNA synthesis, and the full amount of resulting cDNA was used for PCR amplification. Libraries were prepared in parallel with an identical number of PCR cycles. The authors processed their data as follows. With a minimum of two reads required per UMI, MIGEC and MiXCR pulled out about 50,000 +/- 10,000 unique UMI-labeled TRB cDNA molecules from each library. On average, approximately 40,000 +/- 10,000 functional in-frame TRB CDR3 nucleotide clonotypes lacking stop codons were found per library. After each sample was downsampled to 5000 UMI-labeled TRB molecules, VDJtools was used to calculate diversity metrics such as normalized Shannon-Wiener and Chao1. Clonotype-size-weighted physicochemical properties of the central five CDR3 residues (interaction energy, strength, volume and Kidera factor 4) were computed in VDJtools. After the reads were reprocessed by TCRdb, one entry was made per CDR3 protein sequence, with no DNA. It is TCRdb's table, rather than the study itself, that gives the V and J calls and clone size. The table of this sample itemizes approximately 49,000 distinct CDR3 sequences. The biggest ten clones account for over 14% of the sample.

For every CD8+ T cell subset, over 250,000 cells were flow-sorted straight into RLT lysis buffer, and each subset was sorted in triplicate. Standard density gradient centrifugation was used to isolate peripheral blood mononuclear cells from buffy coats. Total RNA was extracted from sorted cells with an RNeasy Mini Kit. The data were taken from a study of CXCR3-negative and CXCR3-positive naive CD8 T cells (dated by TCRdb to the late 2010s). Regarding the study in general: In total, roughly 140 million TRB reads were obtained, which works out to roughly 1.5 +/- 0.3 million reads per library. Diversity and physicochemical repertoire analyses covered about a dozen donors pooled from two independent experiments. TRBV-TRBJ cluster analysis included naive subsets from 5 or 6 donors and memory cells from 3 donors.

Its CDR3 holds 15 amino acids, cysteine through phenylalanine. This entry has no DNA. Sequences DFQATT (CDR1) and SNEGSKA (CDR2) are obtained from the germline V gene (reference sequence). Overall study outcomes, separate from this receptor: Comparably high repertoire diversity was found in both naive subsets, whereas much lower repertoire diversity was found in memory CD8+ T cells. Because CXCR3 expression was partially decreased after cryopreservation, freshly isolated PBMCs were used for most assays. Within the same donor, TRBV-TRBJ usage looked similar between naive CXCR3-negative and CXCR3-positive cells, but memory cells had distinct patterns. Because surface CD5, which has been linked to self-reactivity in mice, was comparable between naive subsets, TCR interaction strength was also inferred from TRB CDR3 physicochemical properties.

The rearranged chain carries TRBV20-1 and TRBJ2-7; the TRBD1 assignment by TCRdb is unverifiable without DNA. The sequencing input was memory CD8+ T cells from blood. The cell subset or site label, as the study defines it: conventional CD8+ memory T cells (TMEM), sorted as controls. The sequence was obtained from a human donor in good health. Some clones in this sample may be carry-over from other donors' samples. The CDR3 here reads CSARIGTGDVPEQYF.